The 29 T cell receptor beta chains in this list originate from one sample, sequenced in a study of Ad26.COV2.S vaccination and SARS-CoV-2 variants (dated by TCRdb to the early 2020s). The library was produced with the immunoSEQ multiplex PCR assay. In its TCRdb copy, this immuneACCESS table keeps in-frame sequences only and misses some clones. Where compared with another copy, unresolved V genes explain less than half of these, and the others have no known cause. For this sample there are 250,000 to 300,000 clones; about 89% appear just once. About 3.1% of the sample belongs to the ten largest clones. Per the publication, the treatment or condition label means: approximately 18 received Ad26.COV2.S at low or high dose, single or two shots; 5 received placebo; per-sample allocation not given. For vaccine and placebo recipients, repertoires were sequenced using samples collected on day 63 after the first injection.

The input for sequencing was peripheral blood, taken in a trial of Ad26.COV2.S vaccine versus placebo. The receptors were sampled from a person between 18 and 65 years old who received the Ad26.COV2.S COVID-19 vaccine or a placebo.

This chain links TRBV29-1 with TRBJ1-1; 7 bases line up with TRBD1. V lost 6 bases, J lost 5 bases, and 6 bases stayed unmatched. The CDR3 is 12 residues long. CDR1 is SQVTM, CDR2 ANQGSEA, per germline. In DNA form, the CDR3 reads TGCAGCGTCGTACAGGGGTGGACTGAAGCTTTCTTT. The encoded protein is CSVVQGWTEAFF.

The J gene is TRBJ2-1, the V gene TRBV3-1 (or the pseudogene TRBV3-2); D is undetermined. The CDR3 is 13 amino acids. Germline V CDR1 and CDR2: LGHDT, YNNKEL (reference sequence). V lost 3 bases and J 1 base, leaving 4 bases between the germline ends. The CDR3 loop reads CASSHRSYNEQFF. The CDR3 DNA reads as TGTGCCAGCAGCCATCGGTCCTACAATGAGCAGTTCTTC.

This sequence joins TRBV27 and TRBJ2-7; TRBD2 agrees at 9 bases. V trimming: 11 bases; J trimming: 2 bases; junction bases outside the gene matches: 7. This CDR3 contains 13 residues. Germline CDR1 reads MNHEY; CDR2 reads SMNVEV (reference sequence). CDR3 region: CAGGRGGTYEQYF. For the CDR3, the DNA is TGTGCCGGCGGGAGGGGGGGGACCTACGAGCAGTACTTC.

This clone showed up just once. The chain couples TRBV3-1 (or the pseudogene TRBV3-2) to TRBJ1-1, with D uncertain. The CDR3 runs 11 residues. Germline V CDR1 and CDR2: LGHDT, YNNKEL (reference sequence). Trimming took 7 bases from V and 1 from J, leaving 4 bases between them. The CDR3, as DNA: TGTGCCAGCACGCAGAACACTGAAGCTTTCTTT. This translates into CASTQNTEAFF.

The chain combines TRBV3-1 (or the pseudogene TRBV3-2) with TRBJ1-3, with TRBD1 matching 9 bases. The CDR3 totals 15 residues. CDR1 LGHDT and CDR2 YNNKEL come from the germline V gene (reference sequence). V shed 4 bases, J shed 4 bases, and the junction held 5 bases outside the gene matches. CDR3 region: CASSRGQGLGNTIYF. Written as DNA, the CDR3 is TGTGCCAGCAGCCGCGGACAGGGGTTAGGAAACACCATATATTTT.

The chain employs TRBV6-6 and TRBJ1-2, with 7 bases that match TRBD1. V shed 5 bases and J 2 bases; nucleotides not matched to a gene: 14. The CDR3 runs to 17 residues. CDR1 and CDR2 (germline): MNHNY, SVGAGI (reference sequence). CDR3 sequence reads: CASSPTGDVALNYGYTF. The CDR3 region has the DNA TGTGCCAGCAGTCCAACAGGGGACGTGGCCCTAAACTATGGCTACACCTTC.

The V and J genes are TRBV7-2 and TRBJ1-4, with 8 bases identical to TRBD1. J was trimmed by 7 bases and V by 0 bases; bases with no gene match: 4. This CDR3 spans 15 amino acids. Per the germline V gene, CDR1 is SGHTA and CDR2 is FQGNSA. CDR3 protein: CASSLAVRGPEKLFF. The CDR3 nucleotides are TGTGCCAGCAGCTTAGCAGTCAGGGGGCCTGAAAAACTGTTTTTT.

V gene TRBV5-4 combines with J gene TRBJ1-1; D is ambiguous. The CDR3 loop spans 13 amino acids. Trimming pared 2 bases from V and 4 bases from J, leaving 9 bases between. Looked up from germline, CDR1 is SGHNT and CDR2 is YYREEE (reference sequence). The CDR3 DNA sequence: TGTGCCAGCAGCTTTAATCTGGGCACTGAAGCTTTCTTT. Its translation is CASSFNLGTEAFF.

DNA of the CDR3: TGTGCCAGCAGGCAGAGGGTGTCTGGAAACACCATATATTTT. Its translation is CASRQRVSGNTIYF. The chain carries TRBV2 and TRBJ1-3; D uncertain. Deletions cut 6 bases from V and 1 base from J, with 10 bases between. The CDR3 extends over 14 amino acids. Germline lookup yields CDR1 SNHLY and CDR2 FYNNEI.

CDR3 region: CASRNSGSNEQFF. CDR3 nucleotides: TGTGCCAGCAGAAACAGCGGTTCCAATGAGCAGTTCTTC. This chain connects TRBV7-9 to TRBJ2-1, with D possibly being TRBD2 (5 bases). The V gene lost 6 bases and the J gene lost 6 bases, with 12 bases spanning the gap. The CDR3 spans 13 residues. CDR1 and CDR2 (germline): SEHNR, FQNEAQ (reference sequence).

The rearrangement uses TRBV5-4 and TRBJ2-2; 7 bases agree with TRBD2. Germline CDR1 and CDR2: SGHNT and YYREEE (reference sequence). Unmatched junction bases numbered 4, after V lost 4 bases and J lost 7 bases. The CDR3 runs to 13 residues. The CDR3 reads CASSSGTVGELFF. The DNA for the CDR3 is TGTGCCAGCAGCAGCGGGACGGTCGGGGAGCTGTTTTTT.

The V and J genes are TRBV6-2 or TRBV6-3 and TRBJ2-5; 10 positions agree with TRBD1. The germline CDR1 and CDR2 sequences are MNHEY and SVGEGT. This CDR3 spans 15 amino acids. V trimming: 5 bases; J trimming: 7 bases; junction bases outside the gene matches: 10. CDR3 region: CASSTRQGAQGTQYF. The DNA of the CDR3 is TGTGCCAGCAGTACTCGACAGGGGGCGCAGGGGACCCAGTACTTC.

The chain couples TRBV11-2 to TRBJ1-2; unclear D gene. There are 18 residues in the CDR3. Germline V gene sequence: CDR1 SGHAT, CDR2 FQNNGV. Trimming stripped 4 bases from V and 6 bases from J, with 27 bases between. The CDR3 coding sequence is TGTGCCAGCAGCTCCCCGAAGGGCAGCCACAGCTTTTTTAATGGCTACACCTTC. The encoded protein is CASSSPKGSHSFFNGYTF.

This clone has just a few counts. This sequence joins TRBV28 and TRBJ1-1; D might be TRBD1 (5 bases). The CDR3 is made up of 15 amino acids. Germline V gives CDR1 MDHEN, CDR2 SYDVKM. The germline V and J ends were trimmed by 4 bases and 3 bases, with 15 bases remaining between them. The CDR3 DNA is TGTGCCAGCAGTTCCCAAGACAGCCCGTACACTGAAGCTTTCTTT. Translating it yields CASSSQDSPYTEAFF. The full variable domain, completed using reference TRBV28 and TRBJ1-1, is DVKVTQSSRYLVKRTGEKVFLECVQDMDHENMFWYRQDPGLGLRLIYFSYDVKMKEKGDIPEGYSVSREKKERFSLILESASTNQTSMYLCASSSQDSPYTEAFFGQGTRLTVV.

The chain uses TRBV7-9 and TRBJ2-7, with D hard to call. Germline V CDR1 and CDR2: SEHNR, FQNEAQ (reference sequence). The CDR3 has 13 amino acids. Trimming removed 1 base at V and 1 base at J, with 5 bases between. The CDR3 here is CASSLVLSYEQYF. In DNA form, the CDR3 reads TGTGCCAGCAGCTTAGTCCTGTCCTACGAGCAGTACTTC.

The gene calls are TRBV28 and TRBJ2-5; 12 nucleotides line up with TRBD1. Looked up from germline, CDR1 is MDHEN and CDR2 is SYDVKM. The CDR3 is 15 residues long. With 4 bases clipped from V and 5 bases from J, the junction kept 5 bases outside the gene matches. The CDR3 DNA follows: TGTGCCAGCAGTTCGGGACAGGGGGCTTTGGAGACCCAGTACTTC. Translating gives CASSSGQGALETQYF.

The CDR3 is CSASGSDSGVQETQYF. The CDR3 nucleotides read TGCAGTGCTAGTGGATCAGATAGCGGGGTTCAAGAGACCCAGTACTTC. This chain links TRBV20-1 with TRBJ2-5; TRBD2 aligns across 8 bases. The junction had 11 bases not matched to a gene; V was cut back by 3 bases and J by 2 bases. The CDR3 spans 16 residues. Per the germline V gene, CDR1 is DFQATT and CDR2 is SNEGSKA (reference sequence).

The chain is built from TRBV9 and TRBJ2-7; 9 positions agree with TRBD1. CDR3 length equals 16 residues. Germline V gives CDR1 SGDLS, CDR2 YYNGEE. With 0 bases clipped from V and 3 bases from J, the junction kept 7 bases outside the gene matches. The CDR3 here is CASSVDPGQGLYEQYF. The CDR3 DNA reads TGTGCCAGCAGCGTAGATCCGGGACAGGGTCTCTACGAGCAGTACTTC. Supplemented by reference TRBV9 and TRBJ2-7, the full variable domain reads DSGVTQTPKHLITATGQRVTLRCSPRSGDLSVYWYQQSLDQGLQFLIQYYNGEERAKGNILERFSAQQFPDLHSELNLSSLELGDSALYFCASSVDPGQGLYEQYFGPGTRLTVT.

CDR3 in DNA: TGCGCCAGCAGCTCTGGCCCAGAGACCACTGAAGCTTTCTTT. It yields the protein CASSSGPETTEAFF. The chain joins TRBV5-1 to TRBJ1-1; D uncertain. Germline V lookup: CDR1 SGHRS, CDR2 YFSETQ. Trimming shortened V by 3 bases and J by 4 bases, and 13 bases separated the two germline ends. This CDR3 comprises 14 residues.

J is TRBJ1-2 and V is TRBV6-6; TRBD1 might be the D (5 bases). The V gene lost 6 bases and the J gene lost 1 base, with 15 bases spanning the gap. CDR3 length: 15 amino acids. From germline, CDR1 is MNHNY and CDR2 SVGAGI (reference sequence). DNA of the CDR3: TGTGCCAGCAGGATCAGGGAGTCTCGTAACTATGGCTACACCTTC. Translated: CASRIRESRNYGYTF.

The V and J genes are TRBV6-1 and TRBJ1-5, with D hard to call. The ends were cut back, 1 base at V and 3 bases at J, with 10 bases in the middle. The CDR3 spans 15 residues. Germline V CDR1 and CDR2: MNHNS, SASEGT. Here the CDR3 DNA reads TGTGCCAGCAGTGAAGAAGCGGGTTACAATCAGCCCCAGCATTTT. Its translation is CASSEEAGYNQPQHF.

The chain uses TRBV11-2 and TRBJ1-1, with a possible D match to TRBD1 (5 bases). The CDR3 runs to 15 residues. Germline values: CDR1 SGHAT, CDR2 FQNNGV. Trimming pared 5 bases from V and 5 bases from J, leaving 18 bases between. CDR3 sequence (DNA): TGTGCCAGCAGCGGCCGGGACCCGGTAGGAACTGAAGCTTTCTTT. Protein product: CASSGRDPVGTEAFF.

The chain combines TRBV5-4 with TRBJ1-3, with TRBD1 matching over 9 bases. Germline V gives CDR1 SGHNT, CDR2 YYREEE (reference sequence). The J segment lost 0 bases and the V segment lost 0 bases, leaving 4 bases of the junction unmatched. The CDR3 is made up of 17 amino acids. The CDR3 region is CASSLGTGASSGNTIYF. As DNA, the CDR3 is TGTGCCAGCAGCTTGGGGACAGGGGCAAGCTCTGGAAACACCATATATTTT.

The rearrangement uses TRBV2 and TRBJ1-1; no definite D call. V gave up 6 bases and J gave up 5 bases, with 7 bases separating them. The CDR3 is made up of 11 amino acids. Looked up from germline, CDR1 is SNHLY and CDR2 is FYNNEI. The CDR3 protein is CASSERTEAFF. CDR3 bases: TGTGCCAGCAGCGAGCGTACTGAAGCTTTCTTT.

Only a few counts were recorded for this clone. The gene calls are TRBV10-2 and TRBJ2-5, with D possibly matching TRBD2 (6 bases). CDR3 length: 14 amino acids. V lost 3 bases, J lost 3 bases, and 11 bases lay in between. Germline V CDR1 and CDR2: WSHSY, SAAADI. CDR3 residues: CASSDLALEETQYF. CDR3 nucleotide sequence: TGCGCCAGCAGTGATCTAGCGTTGGAAGAGACCCAGTACTTC.

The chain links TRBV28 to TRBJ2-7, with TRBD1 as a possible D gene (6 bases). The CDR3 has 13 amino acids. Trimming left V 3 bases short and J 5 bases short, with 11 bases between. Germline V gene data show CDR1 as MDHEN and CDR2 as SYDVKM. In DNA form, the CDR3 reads TGTGCCAGCAGTTTTGTACAGGGAAACGAGCAGTACTTC. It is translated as CASSFVQGNEQYF.

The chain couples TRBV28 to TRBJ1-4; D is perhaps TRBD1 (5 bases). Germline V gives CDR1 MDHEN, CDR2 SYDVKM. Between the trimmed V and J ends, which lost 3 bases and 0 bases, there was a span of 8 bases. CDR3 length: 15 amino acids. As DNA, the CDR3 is TGTGCCAGCAGTTTCTGGGGGTCAACTAATGAAAAACTGTTTTTT. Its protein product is CASSFWGSTNEKLFF. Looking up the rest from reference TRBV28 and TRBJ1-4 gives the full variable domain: DVKVTQSSRYLVKRTGEKVFLECVQDMDHENMFWYRQDPGLGLRLIYFSYDVKMKEKGDIPEGYSVSREKKERFSLILESASTNQTSMYLCASSFWGSTNEKLFFGSGTQLSVL.

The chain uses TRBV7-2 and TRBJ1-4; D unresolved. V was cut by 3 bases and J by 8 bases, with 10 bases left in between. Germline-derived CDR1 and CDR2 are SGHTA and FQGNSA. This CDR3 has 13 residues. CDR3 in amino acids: CASSFRNEEKLFF. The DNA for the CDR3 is TGTGCCAGCAGCTTCCGAAACGAGGAAAAACTGTTTTTT.

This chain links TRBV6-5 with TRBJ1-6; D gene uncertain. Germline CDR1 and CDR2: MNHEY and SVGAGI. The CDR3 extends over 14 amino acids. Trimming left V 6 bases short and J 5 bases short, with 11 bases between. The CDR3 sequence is CASSIQRDNSPLHF. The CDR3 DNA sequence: TGTGCCAGCAGCATACAGCGAGATAATTCACCCCTCCACTTT.